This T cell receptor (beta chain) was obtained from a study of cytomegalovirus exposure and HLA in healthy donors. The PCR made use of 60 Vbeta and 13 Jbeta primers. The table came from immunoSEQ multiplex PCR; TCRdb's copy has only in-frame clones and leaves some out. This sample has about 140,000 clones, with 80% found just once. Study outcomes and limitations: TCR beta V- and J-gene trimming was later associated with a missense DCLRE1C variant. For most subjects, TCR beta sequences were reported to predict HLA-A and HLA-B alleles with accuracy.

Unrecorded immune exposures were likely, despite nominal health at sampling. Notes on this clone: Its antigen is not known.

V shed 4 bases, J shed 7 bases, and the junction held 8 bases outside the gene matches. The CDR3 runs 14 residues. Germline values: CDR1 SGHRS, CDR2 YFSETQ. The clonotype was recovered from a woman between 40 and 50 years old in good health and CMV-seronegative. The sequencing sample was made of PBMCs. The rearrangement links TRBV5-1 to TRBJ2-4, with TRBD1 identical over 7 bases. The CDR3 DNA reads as TGCGCCAGCAGCCCCGACAGGGTAAAGAACATTCAGTACTTC. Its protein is CASSPDRVKNIQYF.